A selection of T cell receptor beta chains follows, all from one sample in a study of blood T cell repertoires in COVID-19. TCRdb's copy holds only in-frame clones and misses some; the assay was immunoSEQ multiplex PCR. Among about 94,000 clones, 80% to 85% were seen once, and the ten largest hold around 5.8%. The sequenced sample was peripheral blood. The receptors stem from a man in his sixties with acute or convalescent COVID-19. The CDR3 runs from the conserved cysteine through the conserved F or W. D genes are given only for firm matches. A clone size is listed for some rows: how often the clone was seen (once, few, many), or a class if it is expanded.

j_call: TRBJ2-7; clone_size: few; v_call: TRBV6-2/TRBV6-3; d_call: .; cdr3_nt: TGTGCCAGCAGTTCCCCCCGGGTGTCCTACGAGCAGTACTTC; cdr3_aa: CASSSPRVSYEQYF
j_call: TRBJ1-2; clone_size: .; v_call: TRBV5-1; d_call: .; cdr3_nt: TGCGCCAGCAGCTTTACAGCTGAACCTTATGGCTACACCTTC; cdr3_aa: CASSFTAEPYGYTF
j_call: TRBJ2-7; clone_size: .; v_call: TRBV4-2; d_call: TRBD1; cdr3_nt: TGTGCCAGCAGCCAGGACTTAATCCGGGACAGGGGTTACGAGCAGTACTTC; cdr3_aa: CASSQDLIRDRGYEQYF
j_call: TRBJ1-3; clone_size: .; v_call: TRBV6-5; d_call: .; cdr3_nt: TGTGCCACTGAGGGCTCTGGAAACACCATATATTTT; cdr3_aa: CATEGSGNTIYF
j_call: TRBJ1-5; clone_size: .; v_call: TRBV19; d_call: .; cdr3_nt: TGTGCCAGTAGTATGGTCCGAGGGGGAATACAGCCCCAGCATTTT; cdr3_aa: CASSMVRGGIQPQHF
j_call: TRBJ1-2; clone_size: .; v_call: TRBV29-1; d_call: .; cdr3_nt: TGCAGCGTTGTGGAGGGGCCTTATGGCTACACCTTC; cdr3_aa: CSVVEGPYGYTF
j_call: TRBJ1-5; clone_size: .; v_call: TRBV9; d_call: TRBD1; cdr3_nt: TGTGCCAGCAGCGTAGGGGCAGGGGGTGATCAGCCCCAGCATTTT; cdr3_aa: CASSVGAGGDQPQHF
j_call: TRBJ2-6; clone_size: .; v_call: TRBV9; d_call: TRBD1; cdr3_nt: TGTGCCAGCAGCCCGTGGGGGACAGTCTCTGGGGCCAACGTCCTGACTTTC; cdr3_aa: CASSPWGTVSGANVLTF
j_call: TRBJ2-5; clone_size: once; v_call: TRBV11-2; d_call: .; cdr3_nt: TGTGCCAGCAGCCAACTACTAGTGAACCAAGAGACCCAGTACTTC; cdr3_aa: CASSQLLVNQETQYF
j_call: TRBJ1-3; clone_size: .; v_call: TRBV9; d_call: TRBD1; cdr3_nt: TGTGCCAGCAGTCCTTCGACAGGGGCTGGAAACACCATATATTTT; cdr3_aa: CASSPSTGAGNTIYF
j_call: TRBJ1-5; clone_size: .; v_call: TRBV24-1; d_call: .; cdr3_nt: TGTGCTACCAGCACGAGGGCTAGTCAGCCCCAGCATTTT; cdr3_aa: CATSTRASQPQHF
j_call: TRBJ1-2; clone_size: .; v_call: TRBV9; d_call: .; cdr3_nt: TGTGCCAGCAGCCAGAACCGGGTCACACCCAACTATGGCTACACCTTC; cdr3_aa: CASSQNRVTPNYGYTF
j_call: TRBJ1-1; clone_size: .; v_call: TRBV5-1; d_call: .; cdr3_nt: TGCGCCAGCAGCTCCGGGGGCACTGAAGCTTTCTTT; cdr3_aa: CASSSGGTEAFF
j_call: TRBJ2-3; clone_size: .; v_call: TRBV10-1; d_call: .; cdr3_nt: TGCGCCAGCAGTGAGTCGTCGACAGCTAGCACAGATACGCAGTATTTT; cdr3_aa: CASSESSTASTDTQYF
j_call: TRBJ1-4; clone_size: .; v_call: TRBV19; d_call: TRBD1; cdr3_nt: TGTGCCAGTAGTAACGACGACAGGGCGGACGAAAAACTGTTTTTT; cdr3_aa: CASSNDDRADEKLFF
j_call: TRBJ2-7; clone_size: .; v_call: TRBV28; d_call: TRBD1; cdr3_nt: TGTGCCAGCAGTCTGACAGGGCTTCCCTACGAGCAGTACTTC; cdr3_aa: CASSLTGLPYEQYF
j_call: TRBJ2-1; clone_size: .; v_call: TRBV2; d_call: .; cdr3_nt: TGTGCCAGCAGCCCCGAGGCACAGGGGGGGCCGAGACAGTTCTTC; cdr3_aa: CASSPEAQGGPRQFF
j_call: TRBJ2-6; clone_size: .; v_call: TRBV4-2; d_call: .; cdr3_nt: TGTGCCAGCAGCCAAGAGGCCAGGGGGGCTGGGGCCAACGTCCTGACTTTC; cdr3_aa: CASSQEARGAGANVLTF